One sample yielded the 5 T cell receptor gamma chains listed below, sequenced in a study of Vδ1+ human thymocytes. The study, taken as a whole, reports: Thymic TRG and TRD repertoires appeared highly polyclonal.

Their antigens are not known. Extracted RNA was reverse transcribed into cDNA. CDR3 amplicons came from multiplex PCR with pooled V-gene forward and constant-region reverse primers. TCRdb called clones from the multiplex PCR reads again using CATT. The sample lists over 25,000 gamma-chain clones, around 20% seen once, with about 1.9% in the top ten. Sequencing was done on a sample of Vdelta1+ gamma-delta thymocytes from the thymus. The subset is: FACS-sorted CD3+ TCRalphabeta- TCRVdelta1+ TCRVdelta2- thymocytes. The receptor set was obtained from a boy younger than two who had congenital heart surgery.

In this sample, this clone turned up a few times. V usage is TRGV4 and J usage is TRGJ1 or TRGJ2. V gave up 0 bases and J gave up 2 bases; unmatched junction bases: 4. This CDR3 contains 14 residues. Germline CDR1 and CDR2: EGSTGY and YDSYTSSV. As DNA, the CDR3 is TGTGCCACCTGGGATGGGCAGGATTATTATAAGAAACTCTTT. Its protein is CATWDGQDYYKKLF.

This clone was seen a handful of times. This CDR3 is also generated by other DNA sequences in the sample. The chain links TRGV9 to TRGJP1. CDR3 length: 16 amino acids. Per the germline V gene, CDR1 is GITISATS and CDR2 is ISYDGTV (reference sequence). V gave up 2 bases and J gave up 0 bases; unmatched junction bases: 6. The CDR3 spells CALWEASYTTGWFKIF. The CDR3 DNA sequence: TGTGCCTTGTGGGAGGCTTCCTATACCACTGGTTGGTTCAAGATATTT.

The rearrangement uses TRGV2 and TRGJP2. Germline CDR1 reads EGSNGY; CDR2 reads YDSYNSKV. There are 18 residues in the CDR3. V was clipped by 0 bases and J by 2 bases; unmatched bases: 12. The CDR3 loop reads CATWDGPPYISSDWIKTF. CDR3 coding DNA: TGTGCCACCTGGGACGGGCCCCCATATATAAGTAGTGATTGGATCAAGACGTTT.

J is TRGJ1 or TRGJ2 and V is TRGV9. The CDR3 runs 12 residues. Germline trimming cut 0 bases from V and 11 bases from J; bases unmatched to any gene: 7. Germline assignment: CDR1 GITISATS and CDR2 ISYDGTV (reference sequence). This chain's CDR3 is CALWEVPAEKLF. As DNA, the CDR3 is TGTGCCTTGTGGGAGGTGCCGGCGGAGAAACTCTTT.

The V call is TRGV3, the J call TRGJ1 or TRGJ2. The CDR3 runs 14 residues. Trimming cost V 0 bases and J 12 bases; bases outside gene matches: 14. The germline gives CDR1 VTNTFY, CDR2 YDVSTARD (reference sequence). CDR3 bases: TGTGCCACCTGGGACAGGCCCGCGGCTTGCGGGAAACTCTTT. Translating it yields CATWDRPAACGKLF.